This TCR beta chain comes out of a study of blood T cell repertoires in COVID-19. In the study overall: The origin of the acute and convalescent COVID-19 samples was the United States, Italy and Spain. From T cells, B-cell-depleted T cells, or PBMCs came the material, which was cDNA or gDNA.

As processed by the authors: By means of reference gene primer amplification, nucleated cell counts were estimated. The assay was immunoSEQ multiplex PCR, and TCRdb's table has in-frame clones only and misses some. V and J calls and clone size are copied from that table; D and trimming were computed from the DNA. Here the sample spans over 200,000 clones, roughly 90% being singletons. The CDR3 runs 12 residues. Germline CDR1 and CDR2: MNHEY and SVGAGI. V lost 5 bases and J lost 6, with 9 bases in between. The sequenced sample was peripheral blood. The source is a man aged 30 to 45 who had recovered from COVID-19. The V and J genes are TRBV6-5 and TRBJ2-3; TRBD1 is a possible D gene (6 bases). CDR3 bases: TGTGCCAGCAGTCGAACAGGGGATACGCAGTATTTT. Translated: CASSRTGDTQYF.